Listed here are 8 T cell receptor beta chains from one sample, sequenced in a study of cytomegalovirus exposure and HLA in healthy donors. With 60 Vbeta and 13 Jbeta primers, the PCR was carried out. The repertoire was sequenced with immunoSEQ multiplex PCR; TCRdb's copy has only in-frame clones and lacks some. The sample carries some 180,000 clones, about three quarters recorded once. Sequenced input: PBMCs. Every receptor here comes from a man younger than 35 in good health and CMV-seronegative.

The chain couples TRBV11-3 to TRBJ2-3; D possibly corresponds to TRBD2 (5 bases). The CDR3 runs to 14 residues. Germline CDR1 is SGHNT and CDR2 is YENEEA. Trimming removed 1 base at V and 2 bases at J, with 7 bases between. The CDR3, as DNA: TGTGCCAGCAGCTTAGGAGCGGTCACAGATACGCAGTATTTT. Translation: CASSLGAVTDTQYF.

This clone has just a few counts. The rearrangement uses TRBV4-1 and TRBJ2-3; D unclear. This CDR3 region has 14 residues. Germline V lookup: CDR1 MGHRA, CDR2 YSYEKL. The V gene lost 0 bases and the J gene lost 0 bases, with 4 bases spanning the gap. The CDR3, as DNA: TGCGCCAGCAGCCAAGATGGCAGCACAGATACGCAGTATTTT. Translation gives CASSQDGSTDTQYF.

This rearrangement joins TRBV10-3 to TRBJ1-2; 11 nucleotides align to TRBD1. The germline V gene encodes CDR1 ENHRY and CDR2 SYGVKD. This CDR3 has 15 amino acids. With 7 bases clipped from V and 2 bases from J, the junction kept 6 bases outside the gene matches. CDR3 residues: CAINPDRGPNYGYTF. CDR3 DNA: TGTGCCATCAACCCGGACAGGGGGCCGAACTATGGCTACACCTTC.

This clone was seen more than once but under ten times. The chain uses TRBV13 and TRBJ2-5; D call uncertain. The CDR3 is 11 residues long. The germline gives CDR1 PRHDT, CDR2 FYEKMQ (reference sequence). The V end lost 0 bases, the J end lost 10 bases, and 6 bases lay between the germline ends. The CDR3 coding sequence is TGTGCCAGCAGCTTAGGGCAGAACCAGTACTTC. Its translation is CASSLGQNQYF.

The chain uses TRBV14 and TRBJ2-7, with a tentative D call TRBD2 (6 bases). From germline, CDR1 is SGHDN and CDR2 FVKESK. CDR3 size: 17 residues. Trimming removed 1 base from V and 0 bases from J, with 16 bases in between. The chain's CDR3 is CASSQALGGILSYEQYF. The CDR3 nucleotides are TGTGCCAGCAGCCAAGCTCTCGGCGGGATCCTCTCCTACGAGCAGTACTTC. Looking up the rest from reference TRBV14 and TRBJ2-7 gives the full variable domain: EAGVTQFPSHSVIEKGQTVTLRCDPISGHDNLYWYRRVMGKEIKFLLHFVKESKQDESGMPNNRFLAERTGGTYSTLKVQPAELEDSGVYFCASSQALGGILSYEQYFGPGTRLTVT.

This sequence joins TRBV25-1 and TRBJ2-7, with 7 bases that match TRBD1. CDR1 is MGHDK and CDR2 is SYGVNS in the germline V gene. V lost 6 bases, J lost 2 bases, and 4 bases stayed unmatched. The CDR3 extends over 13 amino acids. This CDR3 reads CASRGDSPYEQYF. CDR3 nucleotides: TGTGCCAGCAGAGGGGACAGTCCCTACGAGCAGTACTTC.

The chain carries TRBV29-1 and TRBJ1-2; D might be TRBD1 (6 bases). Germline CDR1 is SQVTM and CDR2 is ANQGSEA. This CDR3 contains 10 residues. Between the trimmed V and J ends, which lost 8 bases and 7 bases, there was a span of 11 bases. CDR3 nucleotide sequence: TGCAGCATCGGACAGCCTGGCTACACCTTC. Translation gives CSIGQPGYTF.

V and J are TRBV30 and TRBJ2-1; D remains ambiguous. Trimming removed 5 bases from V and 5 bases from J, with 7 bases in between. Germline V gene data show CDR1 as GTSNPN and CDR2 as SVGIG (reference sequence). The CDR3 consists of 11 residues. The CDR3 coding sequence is TGTGCCTGGGGAGTAAACAATGAGCAGTTCTTC. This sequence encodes CAWGVNNEQFF.